Presented here are 29 T cell receptor beta chains from one specimen sequenced in a study of T cell responses to AZD1222 COVID-19 vaccine. Produced via immunoSEQ multiplex PCR; TCRdb's table is partial and in-frame only. The data contain some 79,000 clones, around three quarters of them singletons. The sample here was peripheral blood, taken 28 days after the second AZD1222 dose. The receptors derive from an adult who received the AZD1222 COVID-19 vaccine.

The V call is TRBV19, the J call TRBJ1-5; weak D call: TRBD1 (5 bases). The V gene's germline CDR1 is LNHDA and CDR2 SQIVND (reference sequence). Trimming left V 1 base short and J 2 bases short, with 12 bases between. The CDR3 contains 16 residues. The CDR3 protein is CASSIAGGYGNQPQHF. The CDR3 bases are TGTGCCAGTAGTATAGCTGGGGGGTACGGCAATCAGCCCCAGCATTTT.

The chain links TRBV3-1 (or the pseudogene TRBV3-2) to TRBJ1-6; D not certain. CDR3 length equals 13 residues. Trimming stripped 1 base from V and 8 bases from J, with 6 bases between. From germline, CDR1 is LGHDT and CDR2 YNNKEL (reference sequence). The CDR3 loop reads CASSQVEYSPLHF. For the CDR3, the DNA is TGTGCCAGCAGCCAAGTCGAGTATTCACCCCTCCACTTT.

The V and J genes are TRBV7-6 and TRBJ2-1; 11 positions agree with TRBD1. Germline CDR1 and CDR2: SGHVS and FNYEAQ. This CDR3 is 16 amino acids long. V trimming: 5 bases; J trimming: 7 bases; junction bases outside the gene matches: 10. The CDR3 loop is CASSRISGQGGNEQFF. CDR3 coding DNA: TGTGCCAGCAGCCGGATATCGGGACAGGGGGGGAATGAGCAGTTCTTC.

This clone was recorded only once. The genes are TRBV11-2 and TRBJ2-5; TRBD2 might be the D (5 bases). The CDR3 has 15 amino acids. Trimming stripped 4 bases from V and 4 bases from J, with 16 bases between. Germline V gene sequence: CDR1 SGHAT, CDR2 FQNNGV. The chain's CDR3 is CASSSRGSERETQYF. DNA of the CDR3: TGTGCCAGCAGCTCCCGGGGTAGCGAACGAGAGACCCAGTACTTC.

The genes are TRBV30 and TRBJ1-5; D remains unclear. CDR1 GTSNPN and CDR2 SVGIG come from the germline V gene (reference sequence). V was shortened by 1 base and J by 1 base, with 8 bases between the two germline ends. This CDR3 spans 14 amino acids. The CDR3 protein is CAWSEGLSNQPQHF. The CDR3 DNA reads TGTGCCTGGAGTGAGGGTCTCAGCAATCAGCCCCAGCATTTT.

The V gene is TRBV7-9, the J gene TRBJ2-4; D uncertain. V was pared by 2 bases and J by 1 base, with 9 bases between. CDR3 length: 15 residues. Germline values: CDR1 SEHNR, CDR2 FQNEAQ (reference sequence). CDR3 DNA sequence: TGTGCCAGCAGCTTAACCGAGAGCGCCAAAAACATTCAGTACTTC. Translated, it gives CASSLTESAKNIQYF.

This clone has just a few counts. This chain uses TRBV19 with TRBJ2-7; 10 nucleotides match TRBD1. J lost 2 bases, V lost 5 bases, and 6 bases had no gene match. Germline V gives CDR1 LNHDA, CDR2 SQIVND (reference sequence). This CDR3 comprises 15 residues. In DNA form, the CDR3 reads TGTGCCAGTAGTTCCGGGACAGGGGTCCCCTACGAGCAGTACTTC. Protein product: CASSSGTGVPYEQYF.

The CDR3 region is CASSLGVSTGMNTEAFF. In DNA, the CDR3 is TGTGCCAGCAGCTTAGGAGTATCGACAGGAATGAACACTGAAGCTTTCTTT. The gene calls are TRBV7-3 and TRBJ1-1; D perhaps matches TRBD1 (6 bases). V was cut by 2 bases and J by 0 bases, with 16 bases left in between. The CDR3 extends over 17 amino acids. Germline assignment: CDR1 SGHTA and CDR2 FQGTGA.

The gene calls are TRBV5-1 and TRBJ2-1; 11 bases match TRBD2. The CDR3 loop spans 13 amino acids. The V gene's germline CDR1 is SGHRS and CDR2 YFSETQ. After removal of 0 bases from V and 15 bases from J, the junction contained 5 bases not matched to a gene. CDR3 DNA: TGCGCCAGCAGCTTGGATACTAGCGGGAGACGGTTCTTC. Its protein is CASSLDTSGRRFF.

In this sample, this clone turned up a few times. The rearrangement joins TRBV2 to TRBJ1-6; D is uncertain. Trimming left V 2 bases short and J 11 bases short, with 16 bases between. CDR1 is SNHLY, CDR2 FYNNEI, per germline. The CDR3 consists of 15 residues. Written as DNA, the CDR3 is TGTGCCAGCAGTGAAAGGCCAGTTGAGAAAGCACCCCTCCACTTT. The encoded protein is CASSERPVEKAPLHF.

This clone was observed a few times. The chain is built from TRBV28 and TRBJ1-5, with TRBD1 as a possible D gene (6 bases). The CDR3 contains 15 residues. Between the trimmed V and J ends, which lost 2 bases and 7 bases, there was a span of 15 bases. The V gene's germline CDR1 is MDHEN and CDR2 SYDVKM. This CDR3 reads CASSLELGARQPQHF. CDR3 in DNA: TGTGCCAGCAGTTTAGAGTTGGGGGCCCGCCAGCCCCAGCATTTT.

The chain recombines TRBV25-1 with TRBJ2-1; D gene uncertain. The CDR3 has 14 amino acids. V dropped 1 base and J dropped 8 bases, with 12 bases sitting between them. Germline values: CDR1 MGHDK, CDR2 SYGVNS. CDR3 DNA sequence: TGTGCCAGCAGTGAATGGAGCTCGCCGGATGAGCAGTTCTTC. It encodes CASSEWSSPDEQFF.

The J gene is TRBJ1-6, the V gene TRBV3-1 (or the pseudogene TRBV3-2), with TRBD1 matching 12 bases. Germline lookup yields CDR1 LGHDT and CDR2 YNNKEL (reference sequence). The CDR3 covers 19 residues. V was pared by 1 base and J by 7 bases, with 11 bases of the junction left unmatched. Written as DNA, the CDR3 is TGTGCCAGCAGCCAAGGCGGCCGGGACAGGGGGCTAACAAATTCACCCCTCCACTTT. This encodes CASSQGGRDRGLTNSPLHF.

V gene TRBV11-2 combines with J gene TRBJ2-1; unclear D gene. The germline V and J ends were trimmed by 0 bases and 3 bases, with 9 bases remaining between them. Germline CDR1 is SGHAT and CDR2 is FQNNGV. CDR3 length: 15 residues. This chain's CDR3 is CASSLDGVYYNEQFF. The CDR3 nucleotides are TGTGCCAGCAGCTTAGACGGAGTATACTACAATGAGCAGTTCTTC.

The chain employs TRBV6-1 and TRBJ1-2; tentatively, D is TRBD1 (6 bases). V was pared by 2 bases and J by 2 bases, with 12 bases between. The CDR3 has 15 residues. Germline V lookup: CDR1 MNHNS, CDR2 SASEGT. CDR3 sequence reads: CASSELRGPNYGYTF. CDR3 sequence (DNA): TGTGCCAGCAGTGAACTCCGGGGGCCGAACTATGGCTACACCTTC.

The rearrangement joins TRBV7-6 to TRBJ1-5; no clear D. The V gene lost 2 bases and the J gene lost 3 bases, with 14 bases spanning the gap. CDR1 is SGHVS, CDR2 FNYEAQ, per germline. There are 16 residues in the CDR3. The chain's CDR3 is CASSLFRASNNQPQHF. The CDR3 DNA reads as TGTGCCAGCAGCTTATTCCGGGCCAGTAACAATCAGCCCCAGCATTTT.

The V gene is TRBV5-1, the J gene TRBJ1-1; TRBD1 agrees at 8 bases. From germline, CDR1 is SGHRS and CDR2 YFSETQ. The CDR3 has 16 residues. The trim removed 4 bases at V and 0 bases at J, leaving 8 bases unmatched. The CDR3 is CASSIGQGGLNTEAFF. In DNA form, the CDR3 reads TGCGCCAGCAGCATCGGACAGGGCGGATTGAACACTGAAGCTTTCTTT.

The chain couples TRBV19 to TRBJ2-3, with D perhaps matching TRBD2 (6 bases). The CDR3 loop spans 16 amino acids. Germline V lookup: CDR1 LNHDA, CDR2 SQIVND (reference sequence). V lost 3 bases and J lost 1, with 14 bases in between. CDR3 region: CASSIGLGGRTDTQYF. CDR3 sequence (DNA): TGTGCCAGTAGTATCGGGCTCGGGGGACGCACAGATACGCAGTATTTT.

The gene calls are TRBV5-3 and TRBJ2-7, with unresolved D. TRBV5-3 is given ORF status, its function remaining uncertain. CDR3 length: 16 amino acids. Trimming pared 3 bases from V and 4 bases from J, leaving 20 bases between. The CDR3 reads CARSSHQVVKGYEQYF. CDR3 sequence (DNA): TGTGCCAGAAGCTCGCATCAGGTGGTAAAAGGGTACGAGCAGTACTTC.

The V call is TRBV28, the J call TRBJ2-7; 9 nucleotides agree with TRBD1. The V and J ends lost 6 bases and 2 bases, in that order; junction bases with no gene match: 8. The CDR3 sequence is 15 residues long. Germline assignment: CDR1 MDHEN and CDR2 SYDVKM. CDR3 loop: CASRPGQGTPYEQYF. For the CDR3, the DNA is TGTGCCAGCAGACCCGGACAGGGGACCCCCTACGAGCAGTACTTC.

This chain connects TRBV28 to TRBJ1-5; D is ambiguous. V lost 4 bases, J lost 1 base, and 11 bases lay in between. Germline lookup yields CDR1 MDHEN and CDR2 SYDVKM. The CDR3 has 15 residues. As DNA, the CDR3 is TGTGCCAGCAGTTGGAACTCTCCCAGCAATCAGCCCCAGCATTTT. Protein sequence: CASSWNSPSNQPQHF.

V is TRBV28 and J is TRBJ2-7; D perhaps matches TRBD2 (6 bases). This CDR3 is built from 13 residues. V shed 6 bases and J shed 0 bases, with 9 bases lying between them. Germline-derived CDR1 and CDR2 are MDHEN and SYDVKM. The CDR3 protein is CASRTGSSYEQYF. As DNA, the CDR3 is TGTGCCAGCAGAACCGGGAGCTCCTACGAGCAGTACTTC.

The DNA for the CDR3 is TGTGCCTGGAGTAGCGTAAACATTCAGTACTTC. This encodes CAWSSVNIQYF. This sequence joins TRBV30 and TRBJ2-4; D ambiguous. The CDR3 extends over 11 amino acids. V lost 2 bases and J 6 bases, leaving 5 bases between the germline ends. The germline CDR1 and CDR2 sequences are GTSNPN and SVGIG (reference sequence). Full variable domain (remainder filled in from reference TRBV30 and TRBJ2-4): SQTIHQWPATLVQPVGSPLSLECTVEGTSNPNLYWYRQAAGRGLQLLFYSVGIGQISSEVPQNLSASRPQDRQFILSSKKLLLSDSGFYLCAWSSVNIQYFGAGTRLSVL.

The chain employs TRBV19 and TRBJ1-5; D remains unclear. The germline V gene encodes CDR1 LNHDA and CDR2 SQIVND (reference sequence). The CDR3 extends over 12 amino acids. Trimming cost V 6 bases and J 10 bases, with 13 bases left between them. CDR3 protein: CASSQAYTPQHF. The DNA of the CDR3 is TGTGCCAGTAGCCAAGCCTATACCCCCCAGCATTTT.

The CDR3 coding sequence is TGTGCCTGGGCGGACGAGATGAACACTGAAGCTTTCTTT. Its protein is CAWADEMNTEAFF. The genes are TRBV30 and TRBJ1-1; D call uncertain. The V and J ends lost 5 bases and 0 bases respectively, with 10 bases between them. There are 13 residues in the CDR3. Germline values: CDR1 GTSNPN, CDR2 SVGIG (reference sequence).

A single count supports this clone. This chain joins TRBV5-6 and TRBJ1-4, with 7 bases aligning to TRBD1. Trimming took 4 bases from V and 5 from J; bases not matched to a gene: 8. The CDR3 loop spans 15 amino acids. Germline loops: CDR1 SGHDT, CDR2 YYEEEE. In DNA form, the CDR3 reads TGTGCCAGCAGCCGCTCAGGGGGACAGAATGAAAAACTGTTTTTT. Protein sequence: CASSRSGGQNEKLFF.

This chain connects TRBV4-1 to TRBJ1-4; perhaps TRBD1 as D (5 bases). This CDR3 comprises 15 residues. Trimming cost V 0 bases and J 3 bases, with 8 bases left between them. From germline, CDR1 is MGHRA and CDR2 YSYEKL. The CDR3 loop is CASSQERQPNEKLFF. The CDR3 DNA is TGCGCCAGCAGCCAAGAAAGACAGCCTAATGAAAAACTGTTTTTT.

V gene TRBV11-3 combines with J gene TRBJ2-2; the D gene could be TRBD1 or TRBD2 (5 bases each). The CDR3 has 15 amino acids. Per germline, CDR1 SGHNT and CDR2 YENEEA. Trimming removed 1 base at V and 10 bases at J, with 16 bases between. The CDR3 spells CASSLGSGTEEELFF. CDR3 nucleotide sequence: TGTGCCAGCAGCTTAGGGTCAGGGACCGAGGAGGAGCTGTTTTTT.

The V gene is TRBV7-9, the J gene TRBJ2-7, with 7 bases identical to TRBD1. Unmatched junction bases numbered 5, after V lost 0 bases and J lost 3 bases. CDR1 is SEHNR, CDR2 FQNEAQ, per germline (reference sequence). CDR3 length: 15 residues. The DNA for the CDR3 is TGTGCCAGCAGCTTAGCAGGGAACAGGGGCTACGAGCAGTACTTC. Amino acid sequence: CASSLAGNRGYEQYF.